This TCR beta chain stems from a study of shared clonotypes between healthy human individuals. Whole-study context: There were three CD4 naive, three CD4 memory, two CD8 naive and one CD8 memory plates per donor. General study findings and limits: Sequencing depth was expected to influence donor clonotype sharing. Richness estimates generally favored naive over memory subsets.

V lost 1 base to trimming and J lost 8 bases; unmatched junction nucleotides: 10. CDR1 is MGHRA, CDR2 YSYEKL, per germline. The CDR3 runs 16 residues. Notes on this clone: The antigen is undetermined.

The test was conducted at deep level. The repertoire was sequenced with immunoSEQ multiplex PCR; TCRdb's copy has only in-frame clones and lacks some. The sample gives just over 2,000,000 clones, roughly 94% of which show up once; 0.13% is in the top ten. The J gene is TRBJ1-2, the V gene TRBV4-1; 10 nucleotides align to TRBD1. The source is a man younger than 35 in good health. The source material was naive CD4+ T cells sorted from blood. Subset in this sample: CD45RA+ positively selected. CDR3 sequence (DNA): TGCGCCAGCAGCCAAGTTATGACAGGGGGCGCCCGGGGCTACACCTTC. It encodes CASSQVMTGGARGYTF.